The present TCR beta chain was sequenced within a study of spatial heterogeneity in lung cancer. Concerning this clonotype itself: As yet, its antigen is unknown.

As to time point: sample taken at primary tumor resection. Whole RNA obtained from tumor, nontumor lung or frozen PBMC underwent sequencing without sorting. Using its own MiXCR run on the 5' RACE reads, TCRdb lists one record per CDR3 protein. The sample records some 70,000 distinct CDR3 sequences, more than 10% being singletons. Overall study findings and caveats: Resection saw ubiquitous expanded tumor TCRs appear in blood more than follow-up did.

The V segment lost 5 bases and the J segment 6 bases; nucleotides outside the gene matches: 13. The germline gives CDR1 SGHTA, CDR2 FQGNSA. CDR3 length: 17 residues. The material was PBMCs, obtained at surgery. This sequence joins TRBV7-2 and TRBJ2-1; 10 bases are a match to TRBD2. This receptor was taken from a male donor with early-stage non-small cell lung cancer. CDR3: CASSDSGKREGRNEQFF. CDR3 nucleotide sequence: TGTGCCAGCAGCGACTCGGGGAAGCGGGAGGGCCGCAATGAGCAGTTCTTC.